Listed below are T cell receptor beta chains from one sample, sequenced in a study of blood T cell repertoires in COVID-19. Profiling relied on immunoSEQ multiplex PCR, and the TCRdb table lists in-frame clones only, not all of them. The table lists about 55,000 clones, roughly 87% of them singletons. The sequenced material came from peripheral blood. These receptors originate from a woman aged 60-75 years with acute or convalescent COVID-19. Both conserved end residues are part of each CDR3. A D gene is named only where the DNA matches it firmly. Part of the rows lack a size; the others show once, few, many or a class for expanded clones.

- | once | TRBJ1-1 | TRBV29-1 | TGCAGCGTTGACAACCCGACGGGGACTGAAGCTTTCTTT | CSVDNPTGTEAFF
- | once | TRBJ1-2 | TRBV27 | TGTGCCAGCAGTTTAGGGGGGCGGGGGAGCTATGGCTACACCTTC | CASSLGGRGSYGYTF
- | - | TRBJ2-2 | TRBV2 | TGTGCCAGCAGTAGAAATGGGCAGAACACCGGGGAGCTGTTTTTT | CASSRNGQNTGELFF
- | few | TRBJ1-5 | TRBV10-1 | TGCGCCAGCAGTGGAAAGGGCGGACTTCGGCTGCTCAATCAGCCCCAGCATTTT | CASSGKGGLRLLNQPQHF
TRBD2 | - | TRBJ2-7 | TRBV2 | TGTGCAGGGGGGGCTAGCGGGTCCTACGAGCAGTACTTC | CAGGASGSYEQYF
- | - | TRBJ1-4 | TRBV7-9 | TGTGTCACGGGGAGGCGAGGGGAAAAACTGTTTTTT | CVTGRRGEKLFF
- | - | TRBJ2-3 | TRBV7-3 | TGTGCCAGCAGCTATAGGCAGGGGGGTCCAGATACGCAGTATTTT | CASSYRQGGPDTQYF
- | - | TRBJ1-4 | TRBV7-9 | TGTGCCAGCAGCTTAGCGTCAGGGCCCTTAGAAAAACTGTTTTTT | CASSLASGPLEKLFF
TRBD2 | - | TRBJ2-5 | TRBV5-1 | TGCGCCAGCAGCGGTGGGACTAGCGGGCAAGAGACCCAGTACTTC | CASSGGTSGQETQYF
- | - | TRBJ2-5 | TRBV7-2 | TGTGCCAGCAGCCAGGGGCTAGCAACACAGACCCAGTACTTC | CASSQGLATQTQYF
- | - | TRBJ2-5 | TRBV5-6 | TGTGCCAGCAGCTTGTCGACAACCCGGTGGTACCAAGAGACCCAGTACTTC | CASSLSTTRWYQETQYF
TRBD1 | - | TRBJ1-5 | TRBV11-1 | TGTGCCAGCAGCGCCGGGACAGGGGGCAATCAGCCCCAGCATTTT | CASSAGTGGNQPQHF
TRBD1 | - | TRBJ1-1 | TRBV5-1 | TGCGCCAGCAGCCGAACCGGGACAGGGGATACTGAAGCTTTCTTT | CASSRTGTGDTEAFF
- | - | TRBJ1-1 | TRBV19 | TGTGCCAGTAGTATTGGAGTCCTAGGAGGGACTGAAGCTTTCTTT | CASSIGVLGGTEAFF
- | few | TRBJ1-4 | TRBV3-1/TRBV3-2 | TGTGCCAGCAGCTCAGGGGCGTTTAATGAAAAACTGTTTTTT | CASSSGAFNEKLFF
- | - | TRBJ2-3 | TRBV3-1/TRBV3-2 | TGTGCCAGCAGCCAAGATTTGCTTATCGGGACTAGCACAGATACGCAGTATTTT | CASSQDLLIGTSTDTQYF
- | - | TRBJ2-7 | TRBV18 | TGTGCCAGCTCACCAGGCGGGACTCTCTCCTACGAGCAGTACTTC | CASSPGGTLSYEQYF
TRBD2 | - | TRBJ2-3 | TRBV14 | TGTGCCAGCAGCCAAGCCGCACCGGGACCAGGGAGGGCAGATACGCAGTATTTT | CASSQAAPGPGRADTQYF
TRBD1 | - | TRBJ1-6 | TRBV28 | TGTGCCAGCAGTTTAGGAGGCAGGGGGCTAGGTAATTCACCCCTCCACTTT | CASSLGGRGLGNSPLHF
TRBD1 | - | TRBJ2-2 | TRBV6-5 | TGTGCCAGCAACGACAGGGCGACAACCGGGGAGCTGTTTTTT | CASNDRATTGELFF
- | - | TRBJ2-3 | TRBV4-1 | TGCGCCAGCAGCCAAGACCCGACTAGAAGCACAGATACGCAGTATTTT | CASSQDPTRSTDTQYF
TRBD1 | few | TRBJ1-1 | TRBV18 | TGTGCCAGCTCACCCGAACAGGGGGCGGGCACTGAAGCTTTCTTT | CASSPEQGAGTEAFF
TRBD2 | - | TRBJ2-1 | TRBV18 | TGTGCCAGCTCACCTGCCGGGACTAGGTTCGATCGGAACTACAATGAGCAGTTCTTC | CASSPAGTRFDRNYNEQFF
- | - | TRBJ2-7 | TRBV27 | TGTGCCAGCGCTATCAAATGGTCCTACGAGCAGTACTTC | CASAIKWSYEQYF
- | - | TRBJ2-3 | TRBV9 | TGTGCCAGCAGCGGGGGATCAGGGTTCGATACGCAGTATTTT | CASSGGSGFDTQYF
TRBD2 | - | TRBJ2-5 | TRBV3-1/TRBV3-2 | TGTGCCAGCAGGCGGGGGGGCCAAGAGACCCAGTACTTC | CASRRGGQETQYF
TRBD1 | - | TRBJ2-7 | TRBV4-1 | TGCGCCAGCAGCCAGAAATTTACGCCGGGACAGGGATACGAGCAGTACTTC | CASSQKFTPGQGYEQYF
TRBD2 | - | TRBJ2-2 | TRBV7-2 | TGTGCCAGCAGCTTAGCATCCCTAGCGGGGGGCACCGGGGAGCTGTTTTTT | CASSLASLAGGTGELFF
TRBD2 | - | TRBJ2-1 | TRBV19 | TGTGCCAGTAGTATAGATCTTAGCGGGGGACCCTCCTACAATGAGCAGTTCTTC | CASSIDLSGGPSYNEQFF
TRBD2 | - | TRBJ2-1 | TRBV9 | TGTGCCAGCAGCGTGACCGGGACTAGTTCCTACAATGAGCAGTTCTTC | CASSVTGTSSYNEQFF
TRBD2 | - | TRBJ2-1 | TRBV27 | TGTGCCAGCAGTCCCCTAGCGGGAGGCGAGTTCTTC | CASSPLAGGEFF
TRBD2 | - | TRBJ2-5 | TRBV5-1 | TGCGCCAGCAGCTTGGCGCTTAGCGGGGGGAGACAAGAGACCCAGTACTTC | CASSLALSGGRQETQYF
- | - | TRBJ2-7 | TRBV11-2 | TGTGCCAGCAGAGTTACTAGTAGGGAAAGGTCCTACGAGCAGTACTTC | CASRVTSRERSYEQYF
TRBD1 | - | TRBJ1-4 | TRBV5-1 | TGCGCCAGCAGCTTCCGGGACAGGGATGAAAAACTGTTTTTT | CASSFRDRDEKLFF
- | - | TRBJ2-2 | TRBV2 | TGTGCCAGCAGTTTGTTGGTGGGGCCCACCGGGGAGCTGTTTTTT | CASSLLVGPTGELFF
TRBD1 | - | TRBJ2-2 | TRBV9 | TGTGCCAGCAGCGCCGGGACAGTAAACACCGGGGAGCTGTTTTTT | CASSAGTVNTGELFF
TRBD1 | - | TRBJ1-2 | TRBV9 | TGTGCCAGCAGCCGACAGGGTACTAACTATGGCTACACCTTC | CASSRQGTNYGYTF
TRBD1 | - | TRBJ1-2 | TRBV9 | TGTGCCAGCAGCGTAGTTCAGGGGGGAGGCTACACCTTC | CASSVVQGGGYTF
TRBD1 | - | TRBJ1-1 | TRBV6-1 | TGTGCCAGCAGTGATATGTACAGGGGAGGTACTGAAGCTTTCTTT | CASSDMYRGGTEAFF
TRBD1 | few | TRBJ1-5 | TRBV2 | TGTGCCAGCAGGAGGGGACAGCCCGTGAATAGCAATCAGCCCCAGCATTTT | CASRRGQPVNSNQPQHF
- | - | TRBJ1-2 | TRBV4-2 | TGTGCCAGCAGCCAACTGAACCGGGACACCAGCTACACCTTC | CASSQLNRDTSYTF
- | - | TRBJ1-5 | TRBV19 | TGTGCCAGTAGTATGCCCTATAGCAATCAGCCCCAGCATTTT | CASSMPYSNQPQHF
TRBD1 | - | TRBJ1-5 | TRBV7-8 | TGTGCCAGCAGCTTCGGACAGGGCAATCAGCCCCAGCATTTT | CASSFGQGNQPQHF
- | - | TRBJ1-2 | TRBV6-6 | TGTGCCAGCAGTCGACGGGAAGGGATTAACTATGGCTACACCTTC | CASSRREGINYGYTF
- | - | TRBJ2-3 | TRBV7-2 | TGTGCCAGCAGCTTAAAGGGGCTTCAAGATACGCAGTATTTT | CASSLKGLQDTQYF
- | few | TRBJ2-1 | TRBV7-2 | TGTGCCAGCAGCCCAAGAGCCCGTGAGCAGTTCTTC | CASSPRAREQFF
TRBD1 | - | TRBJ2-1 | TRBV4-1 | TGCGCCAGCAGGCCCGGGACAGGGGGCCTAGAGCAGTTCTTC | CASRPGTGGLEQFF
- | - | TRBJ2-1 | TRBV3-1/TRBV3-2 | TGTGCCAGCAGCCCTCACACGGGAGCCAATGAGCAGTTCTTC | CASSPHTGANEQFF
TRBD1 | - | TRBJ2-4 | TRBV30 | TGTGCCTGGAGTAAGGCGACAGGGGGCATTCAGTACTTC | CAWSKATGGIQYF
- | - | TRBJ1-6 | TRBV15 | TGTGCCACCAGCAGAAGAACAGAAGGTTCACCCCTCCACTTT | CATSRRTEGSPLHF
TRBD2 | once | TRBJ2-7 | TRBV7-8 | TGTGCCAGCAGCTCGACTAGCGGGGTACCCTACGAGCAGTACTTC | CASSSTSGVPYEQYF
- | - | TRBJ1-2 | TRBV7-2 | TGTGCCAGCAGCCCCCGGGTGGCGGGAGTCTATGGCTACACCTTC | CASSPRVAGVYGYTF
- | - | TRBJ2-7 | TRBV5-6 | TGTGCCAGCAGCTCCCGTTGGCTCAACTACGAGCAGTACTTC | CASSSRWLNYEQYF
TRBD1 | - | TRBJ1-3 | TRBV6-1 | TGTGCCAGCAGTGAAATTACAGGGGTTGGAAACACCATATATTTT | CASSEITGVGNTIYF